What follows are 21 T cell receptor beta chains derived from one specimen sequenced in a study of blood T cell repertoires in COVID-19. Sequencing used immunoSEQ multiplex PCR; TCRdb keeps in-frame clones, though not all of them. The sample gives about 320,000 clones, roughly 90% of which show up once; approximately 4.1% is in the top ten. The sample consisted of PBMCs or T cells enriched from blood (not recorded which). Receptor source: a woman aged 25 to 39 who had been exposed to COVID-19.

The chain uses TRBV4-2 and TRBJ2-5; 7 bases map to TRBD2. The germline gives CDR1 LGHNA, CDR2 YNFKEQ. V gave up 1 base and J gave up 5 bases; unmatched junction bases: 13. The CDR3 extends over 17 amino acids. The CDR3 bases are TGTGCCAGCAGCCAAGCCGGAGGACTCCCCGGGGGGGAGACCCAGTACTTC. Protein product: CASSQAGGLPGGETQYF.

This clone was recorded only once. DNA of the CDR3: TGTGCCAGCACTTCCTGGGGGGTTGAATCCTTCTTT. Protein product: CASTSWGVESFF. The V gene is TRBV12-3 or TRBV12-4, the J gene TRBJ1-1; D possibly corresponds to TRBD1 (5 bases). Deletions cut 7 bases from V and 14 bases from J, with 20 bases between. This CDR3 spans 12 amino acids.

The rearrangement uses TRBV25-1 and TRBJ1-2; a weak D match, TRBD1 (6 bases). Trimming shortened V by 4 bases and J by 0 bases, and 12 bases separated the two germline ends. CDR3 length equals 15 residues. CDR1 is MGHDK and CDR2 is SYGVNS in the germline V gene. CDR3 amino acids: CASSGDKPTNYGYTF. The CDR3 DNA reads as TGTGCCAGCAGTGGGGACAAGCCGACTAACTATGGCTACACCTTC.

The rearrangement links TRBV6-5 to TRBJ1-5, with D tentatively TRBD1 (5 bases). The CDR3 is 13 residues long. CDR1 is MNHEY and CDR2 is SVGAGI in the germline V gene. Trimming removed 3 bases at V and 5 bases at J, with 8 bases between. CDR3 DNA: TGTGCCAGCAGTTATATCAGGGATCAGCCCCAGCATTTT. Translation: CASSYIRDQPQHF.

The V call is TRBV5-1, the J call TRBJ1-4, with no clear D. V was trimmed by 6 bases and J by 8 bases, leaving 14 bases between them. The CDR3 totals 13 residues. The germline gives CDR1 SGHRS, CDR2 YFSETQ. Here the CDR3 DNA reads TGCGCCAGCAAGGCAACGGGATACGAAAAACTGTTTTTT. This codes for CASKATGYEKLFF.

The rearrangement uses TRBV19 and TRBJ1-5; D unclear. CDR1 is LNHDA, CDR2 SQIVND, per germline (reference sequence). The V and J ends lost 11 bases and 5 bases respectively, with 19 bases between them. This CDR3 region has 14 residues. CDR3 region: CASKEGEGHQPQHF. Here the CDR3 DNA reads TGTGCCTCAAAGGAGGGAGAAGGACATCAGCCCCAGCATTTT.

This sequence joins TRBV7-9 and TRBJ1-2; TRBD1 matches 8 bases. The CDR3 is 17 amino acids. Germline-derived CDR1 and CDR2 are SEHNR and FQNEAQ (reference sequence). Germline trimming cut 3 bases from V and 0 bases from J; bases unmatched to any gene: 9. The DNA of the CDR3 is TGTGCCAGCAGCTTCCGCGACAGGGGACTACCTAACTATGGCTACACCTTC. Protein product: CASSFRDRGLPNYGYTF.

The chain links TRBV7-3 to TRBJ1-1; the D gene is possibly TRBD1 (6 bases). The CDR3 consists of 15 residues. The V gene lost 5 bases and the J gene lost 7 bases, with 20 bases spanning the gap. CDR1 SGHTA and CDR2 FQGTGA come from the germline V gene. The chain's CDR3 is CASSRTAGQFSEAFF. The CDR3 coding sequence is TGTGCCAGCAGCCGTACCGCCGGACAGTTCAGTGAAGCTTTCTTT.

The chain couples TRBV7-9 to TRBJ2-4; 7 nucleotides agree with TRBD1. The germline CDR1 and CDR2 sequences are SEHNR and FQNEAQ (reference sequence). This CDR3 region has 14 residues. The J segment lost 5 bases and the V segment lost 5 bases, leaving 6 bases of the junction unmatched. CDR3 protein: CASSPRDSENIQYF. The CDR3 DNA reads as TGTGCCAGCAGCCCCCGGGACAGCGAAAACATTCAGTACTTC. Complete variable domain (other parts from reference TRBV7-9 and TRBJ2-4): DTGVSQNPRHKITKRGQNVTFRCDPISEHNRLYWYRQTLGQGPEFLTYFQNEAQLEKSRLLSDRFSAERPKGSFSTLEIQRTEQGDSAMYLCASSPRDSENIQYFGAGTRLSVL.

V and J are TRBV15 and TRBJ1-5, with D perhaps matching TRBD1 (5 bases). This CDR3 spans 15 amino acids. With 1 base removed from V and 6 bases from J, the gap between germline ends came to 13 bases. CDR1 LNHNV and CDR2 YYDKDF come from the germline V gene (reference sequence). CDR3 DNA sequence: TGTGCCACCAGCAGAGCCCGGCAGGGTGGTCAGCCCCAGCATTTT. Translation: CATSRARQGGQPQHF.

The chain recombines TRBV13 with TRBJ2-7, with 12 bases fitting TRBD2. Germline V gives CDR1 PRHDT, CDR2 FYEKMQ (reference sequence). CDR3 length: 15 amino acids. The trim removed 5 bases at V and 7 bases at J, leaving 9 bases unmatched. In DNA form, the CDR3 reads TGTGCCAGCAGCCCCCCTAGCGGGGGGGCGGAGGAGCAGTACTTC. Its protein product is CASSPPSGGAEEQYF.

The genes are TRBV6-5 and TRBJ2-7, with no clear D. The germline V and J ends were trimmed by 7 bases and 3 bases, with 10 bases remaining between them. CDR1 is MNHEY and CDR2 is SVGAGI in the germline V gene. The CDR3 runs 12 residues. CDR3: CASMGSFYEQYF. CDR3 in DNA: TGTGCCAGCATGGGCAGTTTCTACGAGCAGTACTTC.

The gene calls are TRBV6-5 and TRBJ1-2, with TRBD1 matching over 7 bases. The germline CDR1 and CDR2 sequences are MNHEY and SVGAGI. The CDR3 extends over 12 amino acids. J gave up 6 bases and V 4 bases, and 2 bases lay outside the gene matches. CDR3 nucleotides: TGTGCCAGCAGTTCGACAGGGCATGGCTACACCTTC. Its protein product is CASSSTGHGYTF.

The chain joins TRBV4-1 to TRBJ2-7, with D possibly TRBD1 on 5 matching bases. The CDR3 has 17 residues. Trimming took 1 base from V and 2 from J, leaving 18 bases between them. CDR1 is MGHRA and CDR2 is YSYEKL in the germline V gene. CDR3 amino acids: CASSQAFLWSGTYEQYF. Here the CDR3 DNA reads TGCGCCAGCAGCCAAGCATTCCTGTGGTCAGGGACCTACGAGCAGTACTTC.

V usage is TRBV7-6 and J usage is TRBJ2-2; 12 bases line up with TRBD2. V shed 5 bases, J shed 0 bases, and the junction held 4 bases outside the gene matches. Germline CDR1 and CDR2: SGHVS and FNYEAQ. The CDR3 runs to 17 residues. This CDR3 is CASSPASGGANTGELFF. As DNA, the CDR3 is TGTGCCAGCAGCCCCGCTAGCGGGGGGGCGAACACCGGGGAGCTGTTTTTT.

This clone was detected only once. This rearrangement joins TRBV25-1 to TRBJ2-2; 7 bases line up with TRBD1. This CDR3 has 15 residues. Looked up from germline, CDR1 is MGHDK and CDR2 is SYGVNS. V dropped 4 bases and J dropped 4; count of bases not matched to a gene: 6. Here the CDR3 DNA reads TGTGCCAGCAGTGTTAATACAGGGGCCACCGGGGAGCTGTTTTTT. It translates to CASSVNTGATGELFF.

This rearrangement joins TRBV6-1 to TRBJ1-2, with D unclear. This CDR3 is built from 12 residues. V was cut by 1 base and J by 6 bases, with 6 bases left in between. Looked up from germline, CDR1 is MNHNS and CDR2 is SASEGT. The chain's CDR3 is CASSEVRDGYTF. The CDR3 nucleotides are TGTGCCAGCAGTGAAGTGAGGGATGGCTACACCTTC.

This chain connects TRBV18 to TRBJ2-6, with D perhaps TRBD2 (6 bases). Per germline, CDR1 KGHSH and CDR2 LQKENI. The CDR3 length is 16 residues. The V gene lost 0 bases and the J gene lost 1 base, with 7 bases spanning the gap. The CDR3 DNA follows: TGTGCCAGCTCACCACCAGGAGGGTCTGGGGCCAACGTCCTGACTTTC. It is translated as CASSPPGGSGANVLTF.

The chain is built from TRBV10-3 and TRBJ2-7, with TRBD2 as a possible D gene (6 bases). Trimming cost V 1 base and J 5 bases, with 6 bases left between them. CDR1 and CDR2 (germline): ENHRY, SYGVKD. This CDR3 comprises 12 residues. Written as DNA, the CDR3 is TGTGCCATCAGTGAGTGGGGGGACGAGCAGTACTTC. It codes for CAISEWGDEQYF.

The CDR3 reads CASSLGTDRNQPQHF. The CDR3 DNA sequence: TGTGCCAGCAGCTTAGGGACAGATCGCAATCAGCCCCAGCATTTT. V usage is TRBV11-2 and J usage is TRBJ1-5; a weak D match, TRBD1 (6 bases). The V and J ends lost 1 base and 2 bases respectively, with 9 bases between them. This CDR3 region has 15 residues. Germline lookup yields CDR1 SGHAT and CDR2 FQNNGV.

The chain carries TRBV11-2 and TRBJ2-7; D ambiguous. This CDR3 contains 11 residues. The V end lost 2 bases, the J end lost 7 bases, and 6 bases lay between the germline ends. The germline gives CDR1 SGHAT, CDR2 FQNNGV. The CDR3 nucleotides read TGTGCCAGCAGCTTATTTGCGGAGCAGTACTTC. This translates into CASSLFAEQYF.